These 30 T cell receptor beta chains came from one sample sequenced in a study of blood T cell repertoires in COVID-19. TCRdb's copy holds only in-frame clones and misses some; the assay was immunoSEQ multiplex PCR. The sample has approximately 76,000 clones, 70% to 85% seen once. The source material was peripheral blood. The origin of the receptors is an older woman with acute or convalescent COVID-19.

This clone has a count of ten or more. The chain combines TRBV11-2 with TRBJ1-4; 7 bases match TRBD1. This CDR3 is built from 15 residues. J gave up 5 bases and V 5 bases, and 8 bases lay outside the gene matches. Per germline, CDR1 SGHAT and CDR2 FQNNGV. CDR3 residues: CASSTGTALNEKLFF. CDR3 bases: TGTGCCAGCAGCACAGGGACAGCCCTGAATGAAAAACTGTTTTTT.

The chain couples TRBV6-6 to TRBJ1-1; possible D gene TRBD1, 5 bases. The CDR3 runs 13 residues. CDR1 MNHNY and CDR2 SVGAGI come from the germline V gene (reference sequence). V was trimmed by 8 bases and J by 4 bases, leaving 14 bases between them. The CDR3 DNA sequence: TGTGCCAGCGTAGGGGATTACGTCACTGAAGCTTTCTTT. It is translated as CASVGDYVTEAFF.

This clone was recorded a few times. The V call is TRBV10-3, the J call TRBJ1-4; 10 positions agree with TRBD1. V gave up 2 bases and J gave up 8 bases; unmatched junction bases: 5. Germline-derived CDR1 and CDR2 are ENHRY and SYGVKD. The length of the CDR3 is 15 residues. In DNA form, the CDR3 reads TGTGCCATCAGTGAGGACAGGGGGCGAGGCGAAAAACTGTTTTTT. It yields the protein CAISEDRGRGEKLFF.

The chain joins TRBV27 to TRBJ1-6; 8 nucleotides agree with TRBD1. CDR3 length: 13 amino acids. CDR1 and CDR2 (germline): MNHEY, SMNVEV (reference sequence). The V and J ends lost 8 bases and 9 bases, in that order; junction bases with no gene match: 6. This CDR3 reads CASADRGGSPLHF. CDR3 nucleotides: TGTGCCAGCGCAGACAGGGGTGGTTCACCCCTCCACTTT.

CDR3 protein: CASSLDNRGTGELFF. In DNA, the CDR3 is TGTGCCAGCAGCTTAGACAACAGGGGAACCGGGGAGCTGTTTTTT. The chain joins TRBV5-4 to TRBJ2-2, with TRBD1 matching over 7 bases. Germline lookup yields CDR1 SGHNT and CDR2 YYREEE (reference sequence). CDR3 length: 15 amino acids. Trimming removed 2 bases from V and 5 bases from J; junction bases left unmatched: 6.

The J gene is TRBJ1-5, the V gene TRBV19, with D possibly being TRBD1 (6 bases). This CDR3 region has 15 residues. CDR1 is LNHDA and CDR2 is SQIVND in the germline V gene (reference sequence). V was clipped by 4 bases and J by 4 bases, with 14 bases between them. CDR3 amino acids: CASSTHLDRNQPQHF. The CDR3 nucleotides read TGTGCCAGTAGTACCCATCTCGACAGGAATCAGCCCCAGCATTTT.

V is TRBV27 and J is TRBJ2-1; 8 positions match TRBD1. CDR3 length equals 14 residues. The J segment lost 9 bases and the V segment lost 6 bases, leaving 10 bases of the junction unmatched. Germline assignment: CDR1 MNHEY and CDR2 SMNVEV (reference sequence). CDR3 sequence (DNA): TGTGCCAGCAGCCGCGACAGGGGTATCGGTGAGCAGTTCTTC. It specifies CASSRDRGIGEQFF.

The gene calls are TRBV27 and TRBJ1-1; TRBD1 agrees at 8 bases. V shed 5 bases, J shed 5 bases, and the junction held 10 bases outside the gene matches. Germline CDR1 and CDR2: MNHEY and SMNVEV (reference sequence). There are 15 residues in the CDR3. CDR3 DNA sequence: TGTGCCAGCAGTGACGGACAGGGCGGGCGGACTGAAGCTTTCTTT. It is translated as CASSDGQGGRTEAFF.

V and J are TRBV11-3 and TRBJ2-1, with a tentative D call TRBD1 (6 bases). V was pared by 2 bases and J by 4 bases, with 12 bases between. Germline loops: CDR1 SGHNT, CDR2 YENEEA. This CDR3 has 15 amino acids. The CDR3 DNA sequence: TGTGCCAGCAGCTTACAGGGGTCCCCTTACAATGAGCAGTTCTTC. Encoded protein: CASSLQGSPYNEQFF.

This chain connects TRBV2 to TRBJ2-3, with TRBD2 matching 11 bases. Germline CDR1 SNHLY, CDR2 FYNNEI. The CDR3 spans 14 residues. J was trimmed by 3 bases and V by 6 bases; bases with no gene match: 2. The chain's CDR3 is CASRLAGVTDTQYF. CDR3 coding DNA: TGTGCCAGCAGACTAGCGGGAGTGACAGATACGCAGTATTTT.

The chain combines TRBV4-2 with TRBJ2-1; 8 nucleotides align to TRBD2. Looked up from germline, CDR1 is LGHNA and CDR2 is YNFKEQ. V lost 1 base to trimming and J lost 8 bases; unmatched junction nucleotides: 10. This CDR3 region has 16 residues. CDR3 amino acids: CASSQVAAGVPYEQFF. CDR3 DNA: TGTGCCAGCAGCCAAGTAGCAGCGGGGGTGCCCTATGAGCAGTTCTTC.

The chain couples TRBV28 to TRBJ2-1, with a weak D call TRBD1 (6 bases). CDR3 length equals 14 residues. Germline V gene sequence: CDR1 MDHEN, CDR2 SYDVKM. V was clipped by 4 bases and J by 4 bases, with 11 bases between them. CDR3 loop: CASSSSDSYNEQFF. CDR3 nucleotide sequence: TGTGCCAGCAGTTCCTCGGACAGTTACAATGAGCAGTTCTTC.

V and J are TRBV7-9 and TRBJ2-5, with a possible D match to TRBD1 (5 bases). Per germline, CDR1 SEHNR and CDR2 FQNEAQ (reference sequence). This CDR3 region has 13 residues. Trimming cost V 5 bases and J 5 bases, with 12 bases left between them. CDR3 sequence: CASSPDSEETQYF. In DNA form, the CDR3 reads TGTGCCAGCAGCCCAGACAGCGAGGAGACCCAGTACTTC.

In its sample, this clone was seen once. J is TRBJ1-3 and V is TRBV7-2; D call uncertain. The CDR3 is 14 residues long. From germline, CDR1 is SGHTA and CDR2 FQGNSA. V dropped 8 bases and J dropped 4 bases, with 15 bases sitting between them. CDR3 coding DNA: TGTGCCAGCCTCGGGGTAGGGAGCGGAAACACCATATATTTT. Its translation is CASLGVGSGNTIYF.

The rearrangement links TRBV29-1 to TRBJ2-7; weak D call: TRBD2 (6 bases). Looked up from germline, CDR1 is SQVTM and CDR2 is ANQGSEA. The length of the CDR3 is 13 residues. The V and J ends lost 7 bases and 0 bases respectively, with 13 bases between them. The CDR3 region has the DNA TGCAGCGCCCGGGACTTATCCTCCTACGAGCAGTACTTC. This codes for CSARDLSSYEQYF.

Turning to this clone: In the same sample, other DNA sequences code for this CDR3. V usage is TRBV5-1 and J usage is TRBJ2-6; D uncertain. With 1 base removed from V and 3 bases from J, the gap between germline ends came to 5 bases. The CDR3 covers 14 residues. Germline V CDR1 and CDR2: SGHRS, YFSETQ. DNA of the CDR3: TGCGCCAGCAGCTTGTCGGTTGGGGCCAACGTCCTGACTTTC. As protein: CASSLSVGANVLTF.

The genes are TRBV13 and TRBJ2-7, with 8 bases aligning to TRBD2. The CDR3 sequence is 16 residues long. V trimming: 1 base; J trimming: 7 bases; junction bases outside the gene matches: 12. The germline CDR1 and CDR2 sequences are PRHDT and FYEKMQ (reference sequence). The CDR3 DNA follows: TGTGCCAGCAGCTTAGCTGGGGGGAGTTTAGCGGGGGAGCAGTACTTC. This gives the protein CASSLAGGSLAGEQYF. Full variable domain (remainder filled in from reference TRBV13 and TRBJ2-7): AAGVIQSPRHLIKEKRETATLKCYPIPRHDTVYWYQQGPGQDPQFLISFYEKMQSDKGSIPDRFSAQQFSDYHSELNMSSLELGDSALYFCASSLAGGSLAGEQYFGPGTRLTVT.

The chain joins TRBV12-3 or TRBV12-4 to TRBJ1-3; TRBD1 is a possible D gene (5 bases). The germline V and J ends were trimmed by 6 bases and 1 base, with 7 bases remaining between them. CDR3 size: 13 residues. The CDR3 coding sequence is TGTGCCAGCAGCGACAGATCTGGAAACACCATATATTTT. Amino acids: CASSDRSGNTIYF.

V is TRBV5-1 and J is TRBJ2-7; TRBD1 matches at 9 bases. Germline CDR1 SGHRS, CDR2 YFSETQ. This CDR3 has 17 amino acids. The V gene end was trimmed by 0 bases and the J gene end by 3 bases; junction bases not matched to a gene: 10. The CDR3 loop reads CASSLVGQGRLGYEQYF. CDR3 nucleotides: TGCGCCAGCAGCTTGGTGGGACAGGGAAGATTGGGCTACGAGCAGTACTTC.

This clone appeared once. This CDR3 reads CASSQSTQETQYF. The DNA for the CDR3 is TGTGCCAGCAGTCAAAGCACCCAAGAGACCCAGTACTTC. The V gene is TRBV2, the J gene TRBJ2-5; D ambiguous. In germline, CDR1 is SNHLY, CDR2 FYNNEI. The CDR3 sequence is 13 residues long. V lost 5 bases to trimming and J lost 1 base, with 8 bases between them.

The chain employs TRBV19 and TRBJ1-2; D may be TRBD1 (6 bases). The V end was cut by 4 bases, the J end by 6 bases, with 30 bases between. The CDR3 has 19 residues. Germline CDR1 LNHDA, CDR2 SQIVND (reference sequence). The CDR3 loop is CASSTRTPLDWGRRNGYTF. The CDR3 coding sequence is TGTGCCAGTAGTACCCGTACCCCCCTGGACTGGGGGCGGAGGAATGGCTACACCTTC.

Only a few counts were recorded for this clone. The rearrangement uses TRBV6-1 and TRBJ2-5; 7 positions agree with TRBD1. Per the germline V gene, CDR1 is MNHNS and CDR2 is SASEGT. This CDR3 comprises 15 residues. V lost 3 bases to trimming and J lost 1 base; unmatched junction nucleotides: 5. CDR3 DNA sequence: TGTGCCAGCAGTGATTTCCGGGACAGCCAAGAGACCCAGTACTTC. Amino acid sequence: CASSDFRDSQETQYF.

The chain has TRBV4-2 and TRBJ1-2, with TRBD1 matching over 10 bases. The CDR3 totals 14 residues. Germline V gene lookup returns CDR1 LGHNA and CDR2 YNFKEQ. Trimming removed 1 base from V and 6 bases from J; junction bases left unmatched: 2. The CDR3 DNA sequence: TGTGCCAGCAGCCAAGGACAGGGGGCGGATGGCTACACCTTC. This gives the protein CASSQGQGADGYTF.

The V gene is TRBV6-5, the J gene TRBJ1-6; TRBD1 matches at 8 bases. After removal of 7 bases from V and 10 bases from J, the junction contained 9 bases not matched to a gene. The germline gives CDR1 MNHEY, CDR2 SVGAGI. CDR3 length: 14 amino acids. This chain's CDR3 is CASNRGQGKSPLHF. The CDR3 DNA sequence: TGTGCCAGCAACCGCGGACAGGGAAAATCACCCCTCCACTTT.

A few counts support this clone. The V and J genes are TRBV7-8 and TRBJ2-1, with 11 bases aligning to TRBD2. V lost 6 bases to trimming and J lost 2 bases; unmatched junction nucleotides: 3. Looked up from germline, CDR1 is SGHVS and CDR2 is FQNEAQ. CDR3 length: 15 amino acids. The CDR3 loop is CASSLGLAAYNEQFF. For the CDR3, the DNA is TGTGCCAGCAGTTTGGGACTAGCGGCCTACAATGAGCAGTTCTTC.

The chain combines TRBV7-6 with TRBJ2-2, with TRBD1 identical over 8 bases. The CDR3 consists of 13 residues. Germline V gene lookup returns CDR1 SGHVS and CDR2 FNYEAQ. Losses at the gene ends were 4 bases for V and 7 bases for J; bases not matched to a gene: 2. The CDR3 loop reads CASSSDRDGELFF. The CDR3 coding sequence is TGTGCCAGCAGCTCGGACAGGGACGGGGAGCTGTTTTTT.

The chain combines TRBV7-2 with TRBJ1-1; a possible D gene is TRBD1 (5 bases). The CDR3 consists of 12 residues. From germline, CDR1 is SGHTA and CDR2 FQGNSA. Trimming cost V 8 bases and J 1 base, with 8 bases left between them. CDR3 coding DNA: TGTGCCAGCGGACACACGAACACTGAAGCTTTCTTT. As protein: CASGHTNTEAFF.

The rearrangement uses TRBV5-4 and TRBJ2-1; 9 bases agree with TRBD1. The CDR3 contains 14 residues. CDR1 is SGHNT, CDR2 YYREEE, per germline (reference sequence). The trim removed 4 bases at V and 4 bases at J, leaving 3 bases unmatched. The CDR3 DNA sequence: TGTGCCAGCAGCCCCGGGACAGGGTACAATGAGCAGTTCTTC. As protein: CASSPGTGYNEQFF.

The genes are TRBV5-1 and TRBJ2-5, with D perhaps matching TRBD2 (5 bases). This CDR3 has 16 residues. The V gene's germline CDR1 is SGHRS and CDR2 YFSETQ. Deletions cut 4 bases from V and 0 bases from J, with 16 bases between. The CDR3 region has the DNA TGCGCCAGCAGCGCTTCCTTACTAGTTAACCAAGAGACCCAGTACTTC. Its translation is CASSASLLVNQETQYF.

V and J are TRBV6-4 and TRBJ1-2; 7 nucleotides agree with TRBD1. This CDR3 has 15 residues. Germline CDR1 and CDR2: MRHNA and SNTAGT. Trimming took 6 bases from V and 6 from J; bases not matched to a gene: 13. DNA for the CDR3: TGTGCCAGCAGCATTGGGGCAGGGGGTAGGAATGGCTACACCTTC. Amino acid sequence: CASSIGAGGRNGYTF.